The text below deals with one T cell receptor beta chain. No antigen is known for it. CDR1 MNHEY and CDR2 SMNVEV come from the germline V gene (reference sequence). This CDR3 region has 15 residues. The trim removed 1 base at V and 0 bases at J, leaving 3 bases unmatched. This PCR relied on a set of 60 Vbeta primers and 13 Jbeta primers. Here immunoSEQ multiplex PCR was the method, and the copy in TCRdb shows in-frame clones only, minus some. The table records roughly 250,000 clones, roughly two thirds of them present only once. At sampling all donors were nominally healthy, likely with unrecorded immune exposures. The data derive from a study of cytomegalovirus exposure and HLA in healthy donors. Study observations and caveats: A list of 150 or so TCR beta chains associated with cytomegalovirus was given.

Sample: PBMCs. This chain uses TRBV27 with TRBJ2-7; 7 positions match TRBD2. The origin of this receptor is a female donor in good health and CMV-seronegative. The CDR3 spells CASSLLRGSSYEQYF. The CDR3 DNA sequence: TGTGCCAGCAGTTTATTGCGGGGGAGCTCCTACGAGCAGTACTTC.